Each of the 20 T cell receptor beta chains below was sequenced from the same sample in a study of neoadjuvant anti-PD-1 for oral cavity cancer. Time point defined: after neoadjuvant nivolumab, at surgical resection. Generated by immunoSEQ multiplex PCR, the TCRdb table keeps only in-frame clones and is missing some. This sample has some 9,000 clones; 64% occur once, and the top ten carry 4.2%. The sequenced sample was PBMCs, obtained after nivolumab (anti-PD-1) treatment. These receptors came from a person between 35 and 79 years old with oral cavity squamous cell carcinoma.

The genes are TRBV5-1 and TRBJ1-2; 7 positions agree with TRBD1. The CDR3 length is 16 residues. CDR1 is SGHRS and CDR2 is YFSETQ in the germline V gene. Germline trimming cut 4 bases from V and 1 base from J; bases unmatched to any gene: 10. CDR3 loop: CASSTGQATINYGYTF. Here the CDR3 DNA reads TGCGCCAGCAGCACTGGACAGGCCACCATTAACTATGGCTACACCTTC.

The chain recombines TRBV7-9 with TRBJ1-1, with D uncertain. Trimming left V 2 bases short and J 4 bases short, with 11 bases between. This CDR3 spans 14 amino acids. Per germline, CDR1 SEHNR and CDR2 FQNEAQ (reference sequence). The CDR3 coding sequence is TGTGCCAGCAGCTTACACGGGGAGGGCACTGAAGCTTTCTTT. Amino acids: CASSLHGEGTEAFF.

The rearrangement joins TRBV19 to TRBJ2-3; D is unresolved. In germline, CDR1 is LNHDA, CDR2 SQIVND (reference sequence). CDR3 length: 16 residues. V was pared by 5 bases and J by 0 bases, with 15 bases between. This chain's CDR3 is CASSPDPGLSTDTQYF. CDR3 DNA sequence: TGTGCCAGTAGTCCCGACCCAGGCCTGAGCACAGATACGCAGTATTTT.

The J gene is TRBJ2-7, the V gene TRBV5-1; TRBD1 matches 10 bases. Losses at the gene ends were 4 bases for V and 3 bases for J; bases not matched to a gene: 10. Germline lookup yields CDR1 SGHRS and CDR2 YFSETQ. The CDR3 consists of 16 residues. This chain's CDR3 is CASSPGTGVVFYEQYF. CDR3 bases: TGCGCCAGCAGCCCCGGGACAGGGGTTGTCTTCTACGAGCAGTACTTC.

This chain connects TRBV25-1 to TRBJ1-6; D unclear. Between the trimmed V and J ends, which lost 1 base and 6 bases, there was a span of 13 bases. There are 16 residues in the CDR3. In germline, CDR1 is MGHDK, CDR2 SYGVNS. The CDR3, as DNA: TGTGCCAGCAGTGAATGGGGAGGTACCGGTAATTCACCCCTCCACTTT. This codes for CASSEWGGTGNSPLHF.

V and J are TRBV5-6 and TRBJ1-2; no firm D call. This CDR3 comprises 16 residues. Deletions cut 3 bases from V and 3 bases from J, with 18 bases between. CDR1 is SGHDT, CDR2 YYEEEE, per germline. In DNA form, the CDR3 reads TGTGCCAGCAGCTCATTACCCACAAGGGCCGACTATGGCTACACCTTC. It encodes CASSSLPTRADYGYTF.

The chain joins TRBV6-5 to TRBJ2-7; D possibly uses TRBD1 or TRBD2 (5 bases each). Between the trimmed V and J ends, which lost 5 bases and 2 bases, there was a span of 10 bases. Germline CDR1 MNHEY, CDR2 SVGAGI. The CDR3 is 13 amino acids. The chain's CDR3 is CASSAGTAYEQYF. The DNA of the CDR3 is TGTGCCAGCAGTGCCGGGACGGCCTACGAGCAGTACTTC.

CDR3 sequence reads: CASREFSYEQYF. CDR3 nucleotides: TGTGCCAGCAGAGAATTCTCCTACGAGCAGTACTTC. This chain joins TRBV6-1 and TRBJ2-7, with D unclear. Trimming removed 6 bases at V and 0 bases at J, with 6 bases between. The length of the CDR3 is 12 residues. CDR1 and CDR2 from the germline V gene are MNHNS and SASEGT.

The rearrangement links TRBV29-1 to TRBJ2-2, with a weak D call TRBD2 (6 bases). V lost 3 bases and J 2 bases, leaving 7 bases between the germline ends. The CDR3 runs 13 residues. From germline, CDR1 is SQVTM and CDR2 ANQGSEA. The CDR3 DNA reads as TGCAGCGTTGATGCGGGAAACACCGGGGAGCTGTTTTTT. Translating it yields CSVDAGNTGELFF.

The J gene is TRBJ1-6, the V gene TRBV10-2, with 8 bases identical to TRBD1. Per germline, CDR1 WSHSY and CDR2 SAAADI. This CDR3 contains 14 residues. The V and J ends lost 9 bases and 6 bases, in that order; junction bases with no gene match: 7. CDR3 DNA: TGCGCCAGTACGTTGGACAGGGTTAATTCACCCCTCCACTTT. It translates to CASTLDRVNSPLHF.

CDR3 region: CASSLLWGQGTGELFF. CDR3 coding DNA: TGCGCCAGCAGCCTCCTTTGGGGACAGGGAACCGGGGAGCTGTTTTTT. The chain employs TRBV4-1 and TRBJ2-2, with 9 nucleotides matching TRBD1. The V gene end was trimmed by 4 bases and the J gene end by 5 bases; junction bases not matched to a gene: 8. Germline V lookup: CDR1 MGHRA, CDR2 YSYEKL. The CDR3 totals 16 residues.

The rearrangement uses TRBV29-1 and TRBJ1-2; no definite D call. Trimming pared 6 bases from V and 4 bases from J, leaving 21 bases between. Per the germline V gene, CDR1 is SQVTM and CDR2 is ANQGSEA. The CDR3 totals 15 residues. CDR3 DNA sequence: TGCAGCGTCAAGACGGACGGACTCGGTGGCTATGGCTACACCTTC. This encodes CSVKTDGLGGYGYTF.

The rearrangement joins TRBV6-4 to TRBJ1-1, with unresolved D. The CDR3 loop spans 13 amino acids. Germline V lookup: CDR1 MRHNA, CDR2 SNTAGT. Trimming stripped 3 bases from V and 2 bases from J, with 7 bases between. The CDR3 region is CASSERRNTEAFF. CDR3 in DNA: TGTGCCAGCAGTGAGCGGAGAAACACTGAAGCTTTCTTT.

The genes are TRBV6-6 and TRBJ2-7, with D unresolved. CDR1 is MNHNY and CDR2 is SVGAGI in the germline V gene (reference sequence). Trimming pared 0 bases from V and 2 bases from J, leaving 11 bases between. The CDR3 runs 15 residues. CDR3 DNA: TGTGCCAGCAGTTACTCGAAGGTTGGGGCCTACGAGCAGTACTTC. The encoded protein is CASSYSKVGAYEQYF.

The chain uses TRBV5-1 and TRBJ2-3; 13 bases are shared with TRBD2. The CDR3 runs to 16 residues. Germline-derived CDR1 and CDR2 are SGHRS and YFSETQ. J lost 3 bases, V lost 5 bases, and 6 bases had no gene match. The CDR3 DNA is TGCGCCAGCAGTACCGGGACTAGCGGGAAAACAGATACGCAGTATTTT. It encodes CASSTGTSGKTDTQYF.

This chain connects TRBV27 to TRBJ2-7, with D perhaps assigned TRBD1 or TRBD2 (5 bases each). The CDR3 sequence is 15 residues long. V lost 4 bases to trimming and J lost 3 bases, with 16 bases between them. Germline CDR1 and CDR2: MNHEY and SMNVEV (reference sequence). Written as DNA, the CDR3 is TGTGCCAGCAGTTACGGGACGGCCCGTGACTACGAGCAGTACTTC. Protein sequence: CASSYGTARDYEQYF.

The genes are TRBV5-1 and TRBJ1-1; D remains unclear. The CDR3 spans 15 residues. With 0 bases removed from V and 0 bases from J, the gap between germline ends came to 9 bases. In germline, CDR1 is SGHRS, CDR2 YFSETQ. This CDR3 is CASSLGEPLNTEAFF. The CDR3, as DNA: TGCGCCAGCAGCTTGGGGGAGCCCCTGAACACTGAAGCTTTCTTT.

On this clone itself: The CDR3 does not close with the conserved phenylalanine or tryptophan, likely indicating a read error. No DNA is shown, since the ends of the CDR3 on it are uncertain; the CDR3 is the one TCRdb lists. The chain has TRBV30 and TRBJ1-2. The CDR3 spans 12 amino acids, including both terminal residues. Looked up from germline, CDR1 is GTSNPN and CDR2 is SVGIG (reference sequence). The CDR3 here is CAWSRVGIDRFI.

The rearrangement joins TRBV5-1 to TRBJ1-1; perhaps TRBD1 as D (5 bases). Trimming shortened V by 7 bases and J by 6 bases, and 19 bases separated the two germline ends. Germline assignment: CDR1 SGHRS and CDR2 YFSETQ. The CDR3 loop spans 14 amino acids. CDR3: CASSSSTGHPEAFF. The CDR3 DNA sequence: TGCGCCAGCTCCTCCTCCACAGGACATCCTGAAGCTTTCTTT.

J is TRBJ2-7 and V is TRBV29-1; 9 bases fit TRBD1. The V gene's germline CDR1 is SQVTM and CDR2 ANQGSEA. The CDR3 has 12 amino acids. V was pared by 3 bases and J by 5 bases, with 2 bases of the junction left unmatched. For the CDR3, the DNA is TGCAGCGTTGACGGGGACAGGGACGAGCAGTACTTC. It translates to CSVDGDRDEQYF.